These T cell receptor beta chains were read from a single sample in a study of cytomegalovirus exposure and HLA in healthy donors. This table comes from immunoSEQ multiplex PCR, and its TCRdb copy is limited to in-frame clones, with some not included. Of 100,000 to 120,000 clones listed, nearly 80% were seen once; the top ten hold 1% to 1.5%. Source material: PBMCs. All receptors derive from a man aged 25-45 years in good health and CMV-seronegative. The CDR3 runs from the conserved cysteine through the conserved F or W. The order of the fields is clone size, J gene, V gene, D gene, CDR3 DNA, CDR3 protein. A D gene is named only where the DNA matches it firmly. Clone size appears in some rows only: once, few, many, or a class for an expanded clone.

clone_size: NA; j_call: TRBJ2-7; v_call: TRBV4-3; d_call: NA; cdr3_nt: TGCGCCAGCAGCCAAGATTCAGGGCCGGCCTACGAGCAGTACTTC; cdr3_aa: CASSQDSGPAYEQYF
clone_size: few; j_call: TRBJ2-1; v_call: TRBV14; d_call: NA; cdr3_nt: TGTGCCAGCAGCCATGCCGGGCGGGGTTACTTTGAGCAGTTCTTC; cdr3_aa: CASSHAGRGYFEQFF
clone_size: NA; j_call: TRBJ2-2; v_call: TRBV9; d_call: NA; cdr3_nt: TGTGCCAGCAGCGTAGGGCAGTCGAACACCGGGGAGCTGTTTTTT; cdr3_aa: CASSVGQSNTGELFF
clone_size: NA; j_call: TRBJ1-2; v_call: TRBV7-2; d_call: TRBD1; cdr3_nt: TGTGCCAGCAGCAAAAGGGGGCAGGGTGGCTACACCTTC; cdr3_aa: CASSKRGQGGYTF
clone_size: NA; j_call: TRBJ2-7; v_call: TRBV7-6; d_call: NA; cdr3_nt: TGTGCCAGCAGCTCTTGGGAGGCTCTTCGGATCCACGAGCAGTACTTC; cdr3_aa: CASSSWEALRIHEQYF
clone_size: NA; j_call: TRBJ2-1; v_call: TRBV5-1; d_call: NA; cdr3_nt: TGCGCCAGCAGCGCCCTAGTTATAGATGAGCAGTTCTTC; cdr3_aa: CASSALVIDEQFF
clone_size: NA; j_call: TRBJ2-1; v_call: TRBV28; d_call: NA; cdr3_nt: TGTGCCATCCATTCGAGTATGGCCTACAATGAGCAGTTCTTC; cdr3_aa: CAIHSSMAYNEQFF
clone_size: NA; j_call: TRBJ2-7; v_call: TRBV6-5; d_call: NA; cdr3_nt: TGTGCCAGCAGTTACTCAACAGGGATCGGGCAGTACTTC; cdr3_aa: CASSYSTGIGQYF
clone_size: NA; j_call: TRBJ1-4; v_call: TRBV15; d_call: NA; cdr3_nt: TGTGCCACCAGCAGAGGATCGACAGCAACTAATGAAAAACTGTTTTTT; cdr3_aa: CATSRGSTATNEKLFF
clone_size: once; j_call: TRBJ1-4; v_call: TRBV28; d_call: NA; cdr3_nt: TGTGCCAGCAGGTTGGGCTTCAATGAAAAACTGTTTTTT; cdr3_aa: CASRLGFNEKLFF
clone_size: NA; j_call: TRBJ2-4; v_call: TRBV28; d_call: TRBD1; cdr3_nt: TGTGCCAGCAGCCGTTGGGGACAGCTAGCTACCCCCAAAAACATTCAGTACTTC; cdr3_aa: CASSRWGQLATPKNIQYF
clone_size: NA; j_call: TRBJ2-7; v_call: TRBV5-4; d_call: TRBD1; cdr3_nt: TGTGCCAGCAGGGGGACAGGGAGCGAGCAGTACTTC; cdr3_aa: CASRGTGSEQYF
clone_size: NA; j_call: TRBJ2-7; v_call: TRBV7-2; d_call: TRBD1; cdr3_nt: TGTGCCAGCAGCTTATCACAGGGGGGCGAGCAGTACTTC; cdr3_aa: CASSLSQGGEQYF
clone_size: few; j_call: TRBJ2-2; v_call: TRBV19; d_call: NA; cdr3_nt: TGTGCCAGTAGTGGGGGGGCAGGCCTACGCGACACCGGGGAGCTGTTTTTT; cdr3_aa: CASSGGAGLRDTGELFF
clone_size: NA; j_call: TRBJ1-5; v_call: TRBV5-6; d_call: NA; cdr3_nt: TGTGCCAGCAGCTTTTCCCAGGGTCAACAGCCCCAGCATTTT; cdr3_aa: CASSFSQGQQPQHF
clone_size: NA; j_call: TRBJ2-7; v_call: TRBV4-3; d_call: NA; cdr3_nt: TGCGCCAGCAGCCAAGATGAATTTTCAGTCTCCTACGAGCAGTACTTC; cdr3_aa: CASSQDEFSVSYEQYF
clone_size: NA; j_call: TRBJ2-7; v_call: TRBV21-1; d_call: NA; cdr3_nt: TGTGCCAGCAGCAAAGCCCAGCGGGGGGCCTACGAGCAGTACTTC; cdr3_aa: CASSKAQRGAYEQYF
clone_size: NA; j_call: TRBJ2-7; v_call: TRBV7-9; d_call: NA; cdr3_nt: TGTGCCAGCAGCAGCAGTCGGGTTCCCTACGAGCAGTACTTC; cdr3_aa: CASSSSRVPYEQYF
clone_size: NA; j_call: TRBJ1-1; v_call: TRBV2; d_call: NA; cdr3_nt: TGTGCCACCCAGCAGGGGCGGAACACTGAAGCTTTCTTT; cdr3_aa: CATQQGRNTEAFF
clone_size: NA; j_call: TRBJ2-1; v_call: TRBV2; d_call: NA; cdr3_nt: TGTGCCAGCAGTGACCCGAGATCTCTTGCGGATGAGCAGTTCTTC; cdr3_aa: CASSDPRSLADEQFF